A single sample is the source of the 5 T cell receptor beta chains below, sequenced in a study of T-cell memory formation after mild COVID-19. MiXCR, applied by TCRdb to the 5' RACE reads, yields one record per CDR3 protein. The sample shows some 340,000 distinct CDR3 sequences, over 10% of them seen only once. The sample comprised PBMCs or a T cell subset sorted from them (not recorded which). The receptors stem from a man younger than 35 who had mild COVID-19 (a few samples of this study predate the infection). Cell type and time point are not known.

This clonotype was observed a few times. The V and J genes are TRBV5-1 and TRBJ2-1; D may be TRBD1 or TRBD2 (5 bases each). Germline-derived CDR1 and CDR2 are SGHRS and YFSETQ. Trimming pared 2 bases from V and 4 bases from J, leaving 16 bases between. The CDR3 contains 16 residues. The CDR3 loop is CASSLGWGGGYNEQFF. The CDR3 coding sequence is TGCGCCAGCAGCTTAGGGTGGGGCGGAGGTTACAATGAGCAGTTCTTC.

This clonotype has more than one count but fewer than ten. This chain joins TRBV5-1 and TRBJ1-5, with D unclear. Germline assignment: CDR1 SGHRS and CDR2 YFSETQ. Trimming shortened V by 3 bases and J by 2 bases, and 6 bases separated the two germline ends. The CDR3 is made up of 13 amino acids. CDR3 residues: CASSWGGNQPQHF. DNA for the CDR3: TGCGCCAGCAGCTGGGGTGGCAATCAGCCCCAGCATTTT.

V gene TRBV5-1 combines with J gene TRBJ2-7; 9 bases line up with TRBD2. Germline V CDR1 and CDR2: SGHRS, YFSETQ. This CDR3 is built from 16 residues. V lost 4 bases to trimming and J lost 0 bases; unmatched junction nucleotides: 8. The CDR3 nucleotides are TGCGCCAGCAGCGGCGGGGGGGTTACCAGCTCCTACGAGCAGTACTTC. Its protein product is CASSGGGVTSSYEQYF.

This clonotype turned up a few times. The chain couples TRBV12-3 or TRBV12-4 to TRBJ1-2, with a tentative D call TRBD1 (5 bases). The CDR3 extends over 15 amino acids. V was trimmed by 6 bases and J by 3 bases, leaving 17 bases between them. DNA of the CDR3: TGTGCCAGCAGCCCAAAGGGACTCAAGGACTATGGCTACACCTTC. Amino acids: CASSPKGLKDYGYTF.

A few counts support this clonotype. The genes are TRBV4-1 and TRBJ2-7, with 12 bases lining up with TRBD2. The V segment lost 5 bases and the J segment 9 bases; nucleotides outside the gene matches: 5. The CDR3 runs to 13 residues. Germline V CDR1 and CDR2: MGHRA, YSYEKL. CDR3 DNA: TGCGCCAGCAGCGCGCTAGCGGGGGGGAGGCAGTACGTC. Amino acid sequence: CASSALAGGRQYV.